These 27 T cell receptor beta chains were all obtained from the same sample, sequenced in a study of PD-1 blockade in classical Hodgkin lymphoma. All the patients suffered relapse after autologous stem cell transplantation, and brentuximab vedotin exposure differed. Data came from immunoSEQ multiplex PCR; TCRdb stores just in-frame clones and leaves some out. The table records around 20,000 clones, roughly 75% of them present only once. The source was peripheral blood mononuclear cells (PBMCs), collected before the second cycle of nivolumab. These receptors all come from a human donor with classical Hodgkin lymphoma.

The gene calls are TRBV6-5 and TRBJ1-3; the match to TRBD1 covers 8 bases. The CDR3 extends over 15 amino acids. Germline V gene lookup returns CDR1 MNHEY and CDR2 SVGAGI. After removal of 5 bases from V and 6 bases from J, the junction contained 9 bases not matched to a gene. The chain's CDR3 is CASSPRTGRENTIYF. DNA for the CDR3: TGTGCCAGCAGTCCCCGGACAGGGAGAGAAAACACCATATATTTT.

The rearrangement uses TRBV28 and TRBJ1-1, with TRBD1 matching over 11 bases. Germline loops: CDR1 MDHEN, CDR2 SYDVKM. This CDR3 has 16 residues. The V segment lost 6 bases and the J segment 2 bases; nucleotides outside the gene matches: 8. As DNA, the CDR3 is TGTGCCAGCAGCCCCGGGACAGGGGGGTTAAACACTGAAGCTTTCTTT. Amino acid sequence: CASSPGTGGLNTEAFF.

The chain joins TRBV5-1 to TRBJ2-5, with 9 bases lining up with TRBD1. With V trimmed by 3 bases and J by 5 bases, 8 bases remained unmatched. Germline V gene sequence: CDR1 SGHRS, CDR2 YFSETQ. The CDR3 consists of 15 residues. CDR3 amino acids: CASSSGTGTWETQYF. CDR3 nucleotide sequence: TGCGCCAGCAGCTCCGGGACAGGGACTTGGGAGACCCAGTACTTC. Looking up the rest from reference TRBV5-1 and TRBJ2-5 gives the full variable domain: KAGVTQTPRYLIKTRGQQVTLSCSPISGHRSVSWYQQTPGQGLQFLFEYFSETQRNKGNFPGRFSGRQFSNSRSEMNVSTLELGDSALYLCASSSGTGTWETQYFGPGTRLLVL.

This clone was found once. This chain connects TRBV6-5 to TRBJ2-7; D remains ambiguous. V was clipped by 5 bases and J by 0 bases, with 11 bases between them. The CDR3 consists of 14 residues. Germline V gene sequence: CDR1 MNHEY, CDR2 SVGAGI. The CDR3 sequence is CASSPRPSSYEQYV. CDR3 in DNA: TGTGCCAGCAGTCCAAGACCGAGCTCCTACGAGCAGTACGTC.

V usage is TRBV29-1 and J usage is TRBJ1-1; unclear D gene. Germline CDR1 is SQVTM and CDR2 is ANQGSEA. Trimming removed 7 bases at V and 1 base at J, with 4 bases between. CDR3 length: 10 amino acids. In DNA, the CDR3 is TGCAGCGATGGGAACACTGAAGCTTTCTTT. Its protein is CSDGNTEAFF.

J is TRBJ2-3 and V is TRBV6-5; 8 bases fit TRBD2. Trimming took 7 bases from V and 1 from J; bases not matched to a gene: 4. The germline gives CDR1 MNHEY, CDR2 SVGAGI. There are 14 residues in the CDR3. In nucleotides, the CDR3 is TGTGCCAGCAATAGCGGGACCCGCACAGATACGCAGTATTTT. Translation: CASNSGTRTDTQYF.

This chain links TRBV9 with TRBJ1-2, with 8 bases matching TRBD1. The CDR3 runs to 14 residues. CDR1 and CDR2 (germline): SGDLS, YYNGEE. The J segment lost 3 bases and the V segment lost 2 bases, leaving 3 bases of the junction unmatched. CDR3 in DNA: TGTGCCAGCAGCGTGCAGGGGGCGGACTATGGCTACACCTTC. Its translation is CASSVQGADYGYTF. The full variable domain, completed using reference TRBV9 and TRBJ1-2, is DSGVTQTPKHLITATGQRVTLRCSPRSGDLSVYWYQQSLDQGLQFLIQYYNGEERAKGNILERFSAQQFPDLHSELNLSSLELGDSALYFCASSVQGADYGYTFGSGTRLTVV.

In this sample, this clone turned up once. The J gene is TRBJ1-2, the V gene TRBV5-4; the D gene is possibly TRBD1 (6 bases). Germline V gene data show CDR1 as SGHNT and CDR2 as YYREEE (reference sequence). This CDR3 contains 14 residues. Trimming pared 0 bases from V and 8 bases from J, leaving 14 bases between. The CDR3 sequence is CASSLVGGGRGYTF. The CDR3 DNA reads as TGTGCCAGCAGCTTGGTAGGAGGGGGAAGAGGCTACACCTTC.

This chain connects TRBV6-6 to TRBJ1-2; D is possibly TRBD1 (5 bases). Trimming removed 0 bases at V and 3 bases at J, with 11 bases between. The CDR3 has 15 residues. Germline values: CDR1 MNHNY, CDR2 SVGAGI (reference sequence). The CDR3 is CASSYSGGDDYGYTF. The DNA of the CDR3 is TGTGCCAGCAGTTACTCGGGGGGGGATGACTATGGCTACACCTTC.

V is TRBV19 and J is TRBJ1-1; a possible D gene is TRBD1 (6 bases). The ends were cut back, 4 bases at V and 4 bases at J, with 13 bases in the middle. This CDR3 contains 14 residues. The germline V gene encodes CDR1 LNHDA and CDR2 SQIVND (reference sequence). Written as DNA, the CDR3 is TGTGCCAGTAGTAAGAGGGGGGATACCACTGAAGCTTTCTTT. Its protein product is CASSKRGDTTEAFF.

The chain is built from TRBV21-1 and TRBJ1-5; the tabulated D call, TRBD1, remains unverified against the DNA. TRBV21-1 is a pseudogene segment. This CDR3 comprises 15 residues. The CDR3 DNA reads TGTGCCAGCAGCAAAGATGGGCGCGTCAATCAGCCCCAGCATTTT. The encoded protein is CASSKDGRVNQPQHF.

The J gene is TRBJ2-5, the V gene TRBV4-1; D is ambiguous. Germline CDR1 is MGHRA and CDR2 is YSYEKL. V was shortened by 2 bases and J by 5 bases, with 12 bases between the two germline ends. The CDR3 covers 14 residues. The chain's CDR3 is CASSQPPSYETQYF. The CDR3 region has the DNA TGCGCCAGCAGCCAACCACCTAGTTATGAGACCCAGTACTTC.

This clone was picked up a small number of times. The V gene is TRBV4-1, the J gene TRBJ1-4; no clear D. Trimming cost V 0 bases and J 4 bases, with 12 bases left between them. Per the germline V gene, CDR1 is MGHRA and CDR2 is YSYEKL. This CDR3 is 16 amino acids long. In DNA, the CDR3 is TGCGCCAGCAGCCAAGATGAGAATGGTGTTAATGAAAAACTGTTTTTT. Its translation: CASSQDENGVNEKLFF.

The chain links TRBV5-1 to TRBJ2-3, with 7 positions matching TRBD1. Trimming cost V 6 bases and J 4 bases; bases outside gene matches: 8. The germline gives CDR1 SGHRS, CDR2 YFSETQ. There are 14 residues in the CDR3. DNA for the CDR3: TGCGCCAGCACCTGGGACAGTATATCAGATACGCAGTATTTT. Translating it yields CASTWDSISDTQYF.

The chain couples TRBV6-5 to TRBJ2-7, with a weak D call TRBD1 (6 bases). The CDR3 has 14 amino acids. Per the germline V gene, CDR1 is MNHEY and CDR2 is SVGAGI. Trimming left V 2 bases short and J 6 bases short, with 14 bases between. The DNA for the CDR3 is TGTGCCAGCAGTTACGGTGCCAGGGGTGGCGAGCAGTACGTC. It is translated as CASSYGARGGEQYV.

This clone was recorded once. The CDR3 is CASSEYGGGVLDTQYF. CDR3 nucleotides: TGTGCCAGCAGTGAATACGGCGGGGGGGTGTTAGATACGCAGTATTTT. The J gene is TRBJ2-3, the V gene TRBV25-1, with 9 bases identical to TRBD2. V gave up 0 bases and J gave up 5 bases; unmatched junction bases: 6. This CDR3 contains 16 residues. In germline, CDR1 is MGHDK, CDR2 SYGVNS.

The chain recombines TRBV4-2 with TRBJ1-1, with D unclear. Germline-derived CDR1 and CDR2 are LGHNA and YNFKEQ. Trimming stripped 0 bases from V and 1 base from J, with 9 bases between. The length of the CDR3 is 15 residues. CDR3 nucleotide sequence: TGTGCCAGCAGCCAAGATGAAGGTTCGAACACTGAAGCTTTCTTT. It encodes CASSQDEGSNTEAFF.

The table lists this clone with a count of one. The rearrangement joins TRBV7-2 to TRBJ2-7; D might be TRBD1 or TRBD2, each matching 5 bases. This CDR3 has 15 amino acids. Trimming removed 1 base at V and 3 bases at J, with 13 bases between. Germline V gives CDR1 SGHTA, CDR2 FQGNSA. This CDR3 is CASSLGGRTIYEQYF. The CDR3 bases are TGTGCCAGCAGCTTAGGGGGACGGACAATCTACGAGCAGTACTTC.

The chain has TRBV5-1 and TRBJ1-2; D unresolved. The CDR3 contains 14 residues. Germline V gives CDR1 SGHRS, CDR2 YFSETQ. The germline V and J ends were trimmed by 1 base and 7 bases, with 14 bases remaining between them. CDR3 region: CASSLRLEGGGYTF. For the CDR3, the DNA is TGCGCCAGCAGCTTGAGGCTGGAGGGCGGTGGCTACACCTTC. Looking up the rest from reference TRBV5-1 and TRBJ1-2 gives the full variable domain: KAGVTQTPRYLIKTRGQQVTLSCSPISGHRSVSWYQQTPGQGLQFLFEYFSETQRNKGNFPGRFSGRQFSNSRSEMNVSTLELGDSALYLCASSLRLEGGGYTFGSGTRLTVV.

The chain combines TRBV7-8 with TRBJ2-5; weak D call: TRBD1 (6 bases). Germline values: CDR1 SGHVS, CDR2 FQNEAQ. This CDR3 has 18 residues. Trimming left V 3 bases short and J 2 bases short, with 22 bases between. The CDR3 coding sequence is TGTGCCAGCAGCTTTTTTCCTATAGCACACAGGGAGCAAGAGACCCAGTACTTC. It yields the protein CASSFFPIAHREQETQYF.

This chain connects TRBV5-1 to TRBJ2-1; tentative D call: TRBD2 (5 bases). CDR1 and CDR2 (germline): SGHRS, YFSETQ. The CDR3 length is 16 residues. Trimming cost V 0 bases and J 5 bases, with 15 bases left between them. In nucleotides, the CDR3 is TGCGCCAGCAGCTTGGCCTCTATTAGCGCTGACAATGAGCAGTTCTTC. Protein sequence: CASSLASISADNEQFF. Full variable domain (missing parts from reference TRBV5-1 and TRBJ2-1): KAGVTQTPRYLIKTRGQQVTLSCSPISGHRSVSWYQQTPGQGLQFLFEYFSETQRNKGNFPGRFSGRQFSNSRSEMNVSTLELGDSALYLCASSLASISADNEQFFGPGTRLTVL.

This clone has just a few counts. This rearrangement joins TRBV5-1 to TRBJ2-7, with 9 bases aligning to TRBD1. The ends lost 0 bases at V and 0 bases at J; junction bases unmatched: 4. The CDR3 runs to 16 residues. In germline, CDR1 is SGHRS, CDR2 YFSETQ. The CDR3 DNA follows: TGCGCCAGCAGCTTGGCGACAGGGGGACGCTCCTACGAGCAGTACTTC. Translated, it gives CASSLATGGRSYEQYF.

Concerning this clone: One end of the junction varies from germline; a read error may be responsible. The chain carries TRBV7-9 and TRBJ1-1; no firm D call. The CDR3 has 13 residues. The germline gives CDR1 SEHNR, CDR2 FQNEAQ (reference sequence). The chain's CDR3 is CASSQGLWTEAFF. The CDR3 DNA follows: TGCGCCAGCAGCCAAGGGTTATGGACTGAAGCTTTCTTT.

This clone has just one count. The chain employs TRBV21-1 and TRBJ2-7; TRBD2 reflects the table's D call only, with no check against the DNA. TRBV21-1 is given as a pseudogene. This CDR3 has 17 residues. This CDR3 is CASSSRKRELAAYEQYF. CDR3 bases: TGTGCCAGCAGCTCACGAAAAAGGGAGCTAGCAGCCTACGAGCAGTACTTC.

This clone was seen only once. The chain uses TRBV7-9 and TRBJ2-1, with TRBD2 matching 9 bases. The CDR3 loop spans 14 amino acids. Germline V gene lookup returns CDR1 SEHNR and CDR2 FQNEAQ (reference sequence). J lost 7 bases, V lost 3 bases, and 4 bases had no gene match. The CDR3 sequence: CASSFAGGPNEQFF. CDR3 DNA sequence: TGTGCCAGCAGCTTCGCGGGGGGGCCAAATGAGCAGTTCTTC.

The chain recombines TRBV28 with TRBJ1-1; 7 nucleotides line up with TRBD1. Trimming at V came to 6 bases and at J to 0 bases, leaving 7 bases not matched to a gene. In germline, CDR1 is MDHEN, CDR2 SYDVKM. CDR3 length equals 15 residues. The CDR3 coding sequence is TGTGCCAGCAGAACCGGGACAGCTTTGAACACTGAAGCTTTCTTT. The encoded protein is CASRTGTALNTEAFF. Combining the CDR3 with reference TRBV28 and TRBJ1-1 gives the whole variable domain DVKVTQSSRYLVKRTGEKVFLECVQDMDHENMFWYRQDPGLGLRLIYFSYDVKMKEKGDIPEGYSVSREKKERFSLILESASTNQTSMYLCASRTGTALNTEAFFGQGTRLTVV.

CDR3 protein: CASSSPDRGGPGGYTF. The CDR3 DNA sequence: TGTGCCAGCAGCTCACCGGACAGGGGGGGGCCGGGCGGCTACACCTTC. The chain combines TRBV5-4 with TRBJ1-2; 10 positions agree with TRBD1. The CDR3 has 16 amino acids. CDR1 and CDR2 (germline): SGHNT, YYREEE (reference sequence). The V segment lost 3 bases and the J segment 8 bases; nucleotides outside the gene matches: 13.